This TCR beta chain was profiled in a study of T cell responses to AZD1222 COVID-19 vaccine. At the level of the study: Pooling of second doses given at about 4 or about 12 weeks was done. Study-wide points: Regions 160-218 and 743-854 dominated among vaccine-associated CD4 TCRs spanning spike. Unmutated regions of variants are reportedly targeted by nearly half of spike-specific TCRs. The repertoires were collected only after the peak T cell response.

Comment on this clone: Its specificity is not known.

Profiling relied on immunoSEQ multiplex PCR, and the TCRdb table lists in-frame clones only, not all of them. The sample holds approximately 150,000 clones, 85% to 95% seen once. This CDR3 contains 13 residues. Looked up from germline, CDR1 is LNHNV and CDR2 is YYDKDF (reference sequence). V was cut by 0 bases and J by 7 bases, with 9 bases left in between. This sample comprised peripheral blood, obtained on day 0 of AZD1222 vaccination. The clonotype was recovered from an adult in good health. The genes are TRBV15 and TRBJ1-2, with no clear D. CDR3 sequence: CATSRDLEGGYTF. CDR3 nucleotide sequence: TGTGCCACCAGCAGAGATCTCGAGGGTGGCTACACCTTC.